A selection of T cell receptor beta chains follows, all from one sample in a study of blood T cell repertoires in COVID-19. Some clones are missing from TCRdb's copy, which holds only in-frame ones; the method was immunoSEQ multiplex PCR. This table holds approximately 270,000 clones, about nine tenths found once. Sample: peripheral blood. The receptors derive from a man aged 50-59 years with acute or convalescent COVID-19. The CDR3 runs from the conserved cysteine through the conserved F or W.

V: TRBV30
J: TRBJ2-2
CDR3: CAWIYGGTGELFF

V: TRBV12-3/TRBV12-4
J: TRBJ1-2
CDR3: CASSGDLGAGYTF

V: TRBV29-1
J: TRBJ1-2
CDR3: CSALDSPNYGYTF

V: TRBV10-3
J: TRBJ1-4
CDR3: CAISDTSTNEKLFF

V: TRBV5-1
J: TRBJ2-1
CDR3: CASSLTTAYNEQFF

V: TRBV7-3
J: TRBJ2-3
CDR3: CASSLFPPGGGATSDTQYF

V: TRBV24-1
J: TRBJ2-2
CDR3: CATSDPSQGPDTGELFF

V: TRBV6-5
J: TRBJ2-3
CDR3: CASSYVQGLTDTQYF

V: TRBV7-9
J: TRBJ1-5
CDR3: CASSTWDTNQPQHF

V: TRBV7-9
J: TRBJ1-5
CDR3: CASSRPGQGNQPQHF

V: TRBV4-1
J: TRBJ2-3
CDR3: CASSPTSTDTQYF

V: TRBV3-1/TRBV3-2
J: TRBJ1-3
CDR3: CASSQAGSLGNTIYF

V: TRBV19
J: TRBJ1-2
CDR3: CASSIQSTGGYGYTF

V: TRBV5-1
J: TRBJ2-6
CDR3: CASSIEQGASGANVLTF